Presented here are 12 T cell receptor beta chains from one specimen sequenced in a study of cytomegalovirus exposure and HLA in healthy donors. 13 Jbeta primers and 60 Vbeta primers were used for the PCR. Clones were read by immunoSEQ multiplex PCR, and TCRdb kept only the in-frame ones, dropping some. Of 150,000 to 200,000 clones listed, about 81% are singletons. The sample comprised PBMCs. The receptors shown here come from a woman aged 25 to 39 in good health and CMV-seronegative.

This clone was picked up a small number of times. CDR3 nucleotide sequence: TGTGCCAGCAGCTCTCCTAGGGAGTATGGCTACACCTTC. Encoded protein: CASSSPREYGYTF. The chain carries TRBV5-4 and TRBJ1-2; D gene unclear. There are 13 residues in the CDR3. With 3 bases removed from V and 5 bases from J, the gap between germline ends came to 11 bases. CDR1 is SGHNT, CDR2 YYREEE, per germline (reference sequence).

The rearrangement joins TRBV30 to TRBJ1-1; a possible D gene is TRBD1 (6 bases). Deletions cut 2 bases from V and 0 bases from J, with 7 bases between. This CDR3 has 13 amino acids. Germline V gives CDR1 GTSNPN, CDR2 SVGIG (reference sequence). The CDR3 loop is CAWSRTVNTEAFF. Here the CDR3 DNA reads TGTGCCTGGAGTCGGACAGTGAACACTGAAGCTTTCTTT.

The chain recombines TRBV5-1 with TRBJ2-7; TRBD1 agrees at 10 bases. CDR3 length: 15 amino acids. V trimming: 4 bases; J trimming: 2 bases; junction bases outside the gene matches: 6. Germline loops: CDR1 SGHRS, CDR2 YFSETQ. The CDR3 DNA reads TGCGCCAGCAGCATACGACAGGGGGCGACCTACGAGCAGTACTTC. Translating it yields CASSIRQGATYEQYF.

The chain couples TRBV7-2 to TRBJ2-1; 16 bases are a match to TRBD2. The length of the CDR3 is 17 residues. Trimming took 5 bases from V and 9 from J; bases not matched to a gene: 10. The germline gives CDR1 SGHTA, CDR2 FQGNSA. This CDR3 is CASSQVGTSGGAGEQFF. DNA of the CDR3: TGTGCCAGCAGCCAAGTAGGGACTAGCGGGGGGGCGGGTGAGCAGTTCTTC. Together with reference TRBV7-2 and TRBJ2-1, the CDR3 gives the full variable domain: GAGVSQSPSNKVTEKGKDVELRCDPISGHTALYWYRQSLGQGLEFLIYFQGNSAPDKSGLPSDRFSAERTGGSVSTLTIQRTQQEDSAVYLCASSQVGTSGGAGEQFFGPGTRLTVL.

In nucleotides, the CDR3 is TGCGCCAGCAGCTTGGAGAGGGTTACGCGGTACAATGAGCAGTTCTTC. This codes for CASSLERVTRYNEQFF. The genes are TRBV5-1 and TRBJ2-1; perhaps TRBD2 as D (5 bases). This CDR3 spans 16 amino acids. Trimming stripped 0 bases from V and 4 bases from J, with 14 bases between. Per germline, CDR1 SGHRS and CDR2 YFSETQ. Full variable domain (missing parts from reference TRBV5-1 and TRBJ2-1): KAGVTQTPRYLIKTRGQQVTLSCSPISGHRSVSWYQQTPGQGLQFLFEYFSETQRNKGNFPGRFSGRQFSNSRSEMNVSTLELGDSALYLCASSLERVTRYNEQFFGPGTRLTVL.

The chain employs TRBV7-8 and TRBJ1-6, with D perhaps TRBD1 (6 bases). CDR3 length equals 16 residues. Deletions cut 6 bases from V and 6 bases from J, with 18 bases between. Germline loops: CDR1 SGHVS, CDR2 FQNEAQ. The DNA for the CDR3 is TGTGCCAGCAGTCAACAGGGCCTCGGCGGTAATTCACCCCTCCACTTT. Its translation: CASSQQGLGGNSPLHF.

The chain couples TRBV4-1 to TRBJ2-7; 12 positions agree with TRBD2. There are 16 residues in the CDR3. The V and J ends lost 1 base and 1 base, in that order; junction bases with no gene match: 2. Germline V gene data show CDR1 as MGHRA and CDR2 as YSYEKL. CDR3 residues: CASSQGLAGVSYEQYF. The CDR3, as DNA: TGCGCCAGCAGCCAAGGACTAGCGGGAGTATCCTACGAGCAGTACTTC.

This CDR3 reads CASSLWQGRSSNYGYTF. The CDR3 DNA is TGCGCCAGCAGCTTATGGCAGGGAAGGTCCTCTAACTATGGCTACACCTTC. This chain links TRBV5-1 with TRBJ1-2; weak D call: TRBD1 (5 bases). The CDR3 runs 17 residues. Trimming cost V 2 bases and J 0 bases, with 17 bases left between them. Per germline, CDR1 SGHRS and CDR2 YFSETQ.

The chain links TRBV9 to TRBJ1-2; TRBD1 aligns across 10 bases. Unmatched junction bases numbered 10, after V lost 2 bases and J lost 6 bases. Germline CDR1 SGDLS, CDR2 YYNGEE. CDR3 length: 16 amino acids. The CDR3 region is CASSVTGGAEVNGYTF. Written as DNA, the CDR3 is TGTGCCAGCAGCGTGACAGGGGGCGCGGAGGTAAATGGCTACACCTTC.

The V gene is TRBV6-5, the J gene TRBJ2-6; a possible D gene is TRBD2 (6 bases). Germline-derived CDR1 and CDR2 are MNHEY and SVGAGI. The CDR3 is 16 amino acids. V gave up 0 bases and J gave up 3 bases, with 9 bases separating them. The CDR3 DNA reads TGTGCCAGCAGTTACTCGCGGGGCGGTGGGGCCAACGTCCTGACTTTC. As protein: CASSYSRGGGANVLTF.

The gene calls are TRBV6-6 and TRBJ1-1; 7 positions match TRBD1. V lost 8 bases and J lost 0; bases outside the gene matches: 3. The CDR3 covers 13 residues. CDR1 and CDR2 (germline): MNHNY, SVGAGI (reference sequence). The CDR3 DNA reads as TGTGCCAGCGAGGGGGCGATGAACACTGAAGCTTTCTTT. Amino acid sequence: CASEGAMNTEAFF.

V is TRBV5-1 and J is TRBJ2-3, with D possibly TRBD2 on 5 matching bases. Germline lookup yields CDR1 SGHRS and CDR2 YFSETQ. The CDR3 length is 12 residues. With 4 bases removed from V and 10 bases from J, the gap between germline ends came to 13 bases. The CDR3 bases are TGCGCCAGCAGCCCGGGATCCCCGGCGCAGTATTTT. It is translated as CASSPGSPAQYF.